This TCR beta chain was observed in a study of T cells in tumors after PD-1 blockade. Regarding the study as a whole: Roughly 42% of tumor TCR clonotypes were also found in blood.

Trimming took off 3 bases at V and 1 base at J, with 3 bases between the two ends. The CDR3 is 11 amino acids. From germline, CDR1 is GTSNPN and CDR2 SVGIG (reference sequence). In the case of this clone: Antigen specificity is unknown.

Produced via immunoSEQ multiplex PCR; TCRdb's table is partial and in-frame only. The table includes several thousand clones, roughly two thirds detected once. The source was tumor tissue, collected after anti-PD-1 treatment. This rearrangement joins TRBV30 to TRBJ2-5; D is unresolved. This TCR derives from a human donor with basal cell carcinoma. CDR3: CAWRAQETQYF. The CDR3, as DNA: TGTGCCTGGAGGGCCCAAGAGACCCAGTACTTC.